Listed here are 26 T cell receptor beta chains from one sample, sequenced in a study of technical replicates of blood from several donors (dated by TCRdb to between 2016 and 2019). Library construction relied on the immunoSEQ multiplex PCR assay. The immuneACCESS repertoire file appears here via TCRdb, limited to in-frame rearrangements. These files lack a portion of the clones; in checked studies, under half of the deficit traces to unresolved V genes, and the cause of the others is not known. The sample contains about 12,000 clones, 94% of them found a single time. The ten largest make up about 7.4% of the sample. The sample taken for sequencing was PBMCs. The receptors shown here come from a human donor in good health.

This clone was recorded only once. This rearrangement joins TRBV7-3 to TRBJ2-5, with 7 bases aligning to TRBD2. The trim removed 5 bases at V and 4 bases at J, leaving 4 bases unmatched. The CDR3 contains 13 residues. CDR1 is SGHTA and CDR2 is FQGTGA in the germline V gene. DNA for the CDR3: TGTGCCAGCAGCCTCAGGGAGGGAGAGACCCAGTACTTC. It codes for CASSLREGETQYF.

This sequence joins TRBV10-3 and TRBJ2-3, with 9 bases lining up with TRBD2. The germline gives CDR1 ENHRY, CDR2 SYGVKD. CDR3 size: 18 residues. Trimming at V came to 0 bases and at J to 1 base, leaving 8 bases not matched to a gene. CDR3 protein: CAISESASGTVGTDTQYF. DNA for the CDR3: TGTGCCATCAGTGAGTCGGCTAGCGGGACGGTTGGCACAGATACGCAGTATTTT.

The rearrangement joins TRBV23-1 to TRBJ1-3, with TRBD1 matching 7 bases. TRBV23-1 is an ORF for which the function is uncertain. The CDR3 consists of 20 residues. V shed 1 base, J shed 4 bases, and the junction held 19 bases outside the gene matches. This CDR3 reads CASSQFRRAEQGPSGNTIYF. CDR3 in DNA: TGCGCCAGCAGTCAATTTAGGAGAGCTGAACAGGGGCCATCGGGAAACACCATATATTTT.

V usage is TRBV5-1 and J usage is TRBJ2-6; D remains ambiguous. Trimming took 8 bases from V and 5 from J, leaving 8 bases between them. CDR1 is SGHRS, CDR2 YFSETQ, per germline. The CDR3 contains 12 residues. The CDR3 sequence: CASPPWANVLTF. CDR3 coding DNA: TGCGCCAGTCCCCCTTGGGCCAACGTCCTGACTTTC. Full variable domain (rest looked up from reference TRBV5-1 and TRBJ2-6): KAGVTQTPRYLIKTRGQQVTLSCSPISGHRSVSWYQQTPGQGLQFLFEYFSETQRNKGNFPGRFSGRQFSNSRSEMNVSTLELGDSALYLCASPPWANVLTFGAGSRLTVL.

The V and J genes are TRBV15 and TRBJ1-2; D is undetermined. This CDR3 has 12 amino acids. Looked up from germline, CDR1 is LNHNV and CDR2 is YYDKDF (reference sequence). With 5 bases removed from V and 3 bases from J, the gap between germline ends came to 7 bases. Here the CDR3 DNA reads TGTGCCACCAGCCAGGCCGACTATGGCTACACCTTC. This gives the protein CATSQADYGYTF.

The genes are TRBV6-1 and TRBJ2-3; 9 bases map to TRBD1. Germline V gives CDR1 MNHNS, CDR2 SASEGT. The V and J ends lost 6 bases and 0 bases, in that order; junction bases with no gene match: 4. The CDR3 has 15 amino acids. In nucleotides, the CDR3 is TGTGCCAGCAGAGCCGGGACAGGGAGCACAGATACGCAGTATTTT. It is translated as CASRAGTGSTDTQYF.

The chain carries TRBV7-9 and TRBJ2-7; TRBD2 might be the D (5 bases). The V gene's germline CDR1 is SEHNR and CDR2 FQNEAQ (reference sequence). The CDR3 spans 13 residues. Trimming left V 4 bases short and J 2 bases short, with 9 bases between. The CDR3 DNA reads TGTGCCAGCAGCTCTACTAGTCCCTACGAGCAGTACTTC. The encoded protein is CASSSTSPYEQYF.

This clone has only one observation. The chain couples TRBV14 to TRBJ2-1; 7 bases align to TRBD1. The trim removed 0 bases at V and 4 bases at J, leaving 3 bases unmatched. CDR1 SGHDN and CDR2 FVKESK come from the germline V gene. CDR3 length: 15 residues. CDR3 sequence reads: CASSQDTGAYNEQFF. CDR3 in DNA: TGTGCCAGCAGCCAAGATACAGGGGCGTACAATGAGCAGTTCTTC.

The chain recombines TRBV2 with TRBJ2-7, with D tentatively TRBD2 (6 bases). Looked up from germline, CDR1 is SNHLY and CDR2 is FYNNEI. With 7 bases removed from V and 3 bases from J, the gap between germline ends came to 19 bases. The CDR3 extends over 15 amino acids. CDR3 in DNA: TGTGCCAGCACCCGGGGTTCGGGAGCCTTCTACGAGCAGTACTTC. This gives the protein CASTRGSGAFYEQYF. The full variable domain, completed using reference TRBV2 and TRBJ2-7, is EPEVTQTPSHQVTQMGQEVILRCVPISNHLYFYWYRQILGQKVEFLVSFYNNEISEKSEIFDDQFSVERPDGSNFTLKIRSTKLEDSAMYFCASTRGSGAFYEQYFGPGTRLTVT.

The chain links TRBV5-1 to TRBJ1-2, with TRBD1 identical over 11 bases. Germline assignment: CDR1 SGHRS and CDR2 YFSETQ. CDR3 length equals 14 residues. The trim removed 4 bases at V and 8 bases at J, leaving 7 bases unmatched. The CDR3 region is CASSAGQGAVGYTF. DNA for the CDR3: TGCGCCAGCAGCGCCGGACAGGGGGCTGTCGGCTACACCTTC.

J is TRBJ1-3 and V is TRBV28; 12 positions match TRBD1. Trimming cost V 6 bases and J 0 bases; bases outside gene matches: 6. Germline V gene data show CDR1 as MDHEN and CDR2 as SYDVKM. The CDR3 totals 17 residues. This CDR3 reads CASRAGTGGASGNTIYF. The CDR3 DNA follows: TGTGCCAGCAGGGCCGGGACAGGGGGCGCCTCTGGAAACACCATATATTTT.

This sequence joins TRBV28 and TRBJ1-3; TRBD1 might be the D (6 bases). The CDR3 length is 17 residues. CDR1 and CDR2 (germline): MDHEN, SYDVKM. V lost 1 base and J lost 4, with 17 bases in between. The CDR3 nucleotides are TGTGCCAGCAGTTTATACCAAGACAGGTTCTCGGGAAACACCATATATTTT. Translation: CASSLYQDRFSGNTIYF.

The chain carries TRBV7-7 and TRBJ2-7, with 13 bases that match TRBD2. V lost 1 base and J lost 3; bases outside the gene matches: 0. This CDR3 spans 15 amino acids. The germline CDR1 and CDR2 sequences are SSHAT and FNYEAQ (reference sequence). For the CDR3, the DNA is TGTGCCAGCAGCTTAGGGACTAGCGGGAGCTACGAGCAGTACTTC. Protein sequence: CASSLGTSGSYEQYF. The variable domain in full, with the rest retrieved from reference TRBV7-7 and TRBJ2-7, is GAGVSQSPRYKVTKRGQDVTLRCDPISSHATLYWYQQALGQGPEFLTYFNYEAQPDKSGLPSDRFSAERPEGSISTLTIQRTEQRDSAMYRCASSLGTSGSYEQYFGPGTRLTVT.

V and J are TRBV5-1 and TRBJ2-7, with 7 bases fitting TRBD2. CDR1 is SGHRS, CDR2 YFSETQ, per germline. This CDR3 spans 15 amino acids. Trimming at V came to 0 bases and at J to 6 bases, leaving 9 bases not matched to a gene. The CDR3 bases are TGCGCCAGCAGCTTGGGAGCGGGAAGGGACCCCGAGCAGTACTTC. This translates into CASSLGAGRDPEQYF.

This sequence joins TRBV5-1 and TRBJ2-3; D uncertain. V lost 2 bases and J lost 1, with 11 bases in between. There are 15 residues in the CDR3. Per the germline V gene, CDR1 is SGHRS and CDR2 is YFSETQ. The CDR3 protein is CASSFEISGTDTQYF. The CDR3 DNA reads as TGCGCCAGCAGCTTCGAGATTTCTGGCACAGATACGCAGTATTTT.

This chain joins TRBV27 and TRBJ2-3; 8 nucleotides align to TRBD1. The CDR3 runs to 16 residues. Germline CDR1 MNHEY, CDR2 SMNVEV (reference sequence). The ends lost 5 bases at V and 4 bases at J; junction bases unmatched: 11. CDR3 in DNA: TGTGCCAGCAGTCCACTCGGGACAGGCAGCGCAGATACGCAGTATTTT. Protein: CASSPLGTGSADTQYF.

The V and J genes are TRBV6-5 and TRBJ2-1; D is possibly TRBD1 (5 bases). V shed 2 bases and J shed 11 bases, with 13 bases lying between them. Per the germline V gene, CDR1 is MNHEY and CDR2 is SVGAGI. This CDR3 has 13 residues. Written as DNA, the CDR3 is TGTGCCAGCAGTTACGATACGACAGTCAAGCAGTTCTTC. Its protein is CASSYDTTVKQFF.

V gene TRBV27 combines with J gene TRBJ1-3, with a possible D match to TRBD1 (6 bases). Deletions cut 6 bases from V and 0 bases from J, with 15 bases between. The germline gives CDR1 MNHEY, CDR2 SMNVEV (reference sequence). The CDR3 contains 16 residues. The CDR3 nucleotides read TGTGCCAGCAGCTATAAAGGGGGTAACTCTGGAAACACCATATATTTT. Residues: CASSYKGGNSGNTIYF.

This chain uses TRBV25-1 with TRBJ1-1; a possible D gene is TRBD1 (5 bases). Trimming shortened V by 1 base and J by 7 bases, and 10 bases separated the two germline ends. CDR3 size: 13 residues. The germline CDR1 and CDR2 sequences are MGHDK and SYGVNS. The CDR3 spells CASSESRGGEAFF. CDR3 nucleotide sequence: TGTGCCAGCAGTGAATCTCGGGGGGGTGAAGCTTTCTTT.

V and J are TRBV4-2 and TRBJ2-7, with a possible D match to TRBD2 (6 bases). V shed 1 base and J shed 6 bases, with 16 bases lying between them. Germline V gene data show CDR1 as LGHNA and CDR2 as YNFKEQ. The CDR3 totals 15 residues. In DNA form, the CDR3 reads TGTGCCAGCAGCCAAGTTGGGACTTCCCTCGGCGAGCAGTACTTC. Its translation is CASSQVGTSLGEQYF.

This clone was found once. The chain links TRBV7-2 to TRBJ2-1; 7 positions agree with TRBD2. Germline V gives CDR1 SGHTA, CDR2 FQGNSA. V lost 2 bases to trimming and J lost 3 bases; unmatched junction nucleotides: 4. The CDR3 consists of 15 residues. For the CDR3, the DNA is TGTGCCAGCAGCTTAAATGCGGGGGACTACAATGAGCAGTTCTTC. Its translation is CASSLNAGDYNEQFF.

The genes are TRBV5-1 and TRBJ2-3, with TRBD2 matching 8 bases. V lost 2 bases to trimming and J lost 1 base; unmatched junction nucleotides: 6. CDR1 is SGHRS and CDR2 is YFSETQ in the germline V gene. CDR3 size: 16 residues. The CDR3 is CASSFQSGSRTDTQYF. For the CDR3, the DNA is TGCGCCAGCAGCTTTCAGAGCGGGAGCCGCACAGATACGCAGTATTTT.

This rearrangement joins TRBV11-2 to TRBJ1-1; D is uncertain. From germline, CDR1 is SGHAT and CDR2 FQNNGV. The CDR3 is made up of 14 amino acids. Trimming shortened V by 1 base and J by 6 bases, and 12 bases separated the two germline ends. The CDR3 DNA reads as TGTGCCAGCAGCTTAGTTTCATCAGTTGCTGAAGCTTTCTTT. Amino acids: CASSLVSSVAEAFF.

CDR3 DNA: TGTGCCAGCAGCCATCCGACAGACCATATGAACACTGAAGCTTTCTTT. Translation gives CASSHPTDHMNTEAFF. This chain uses TRBV7-9 with TRBJ1-1, with TRBD1 as a possible D gene (5 bases). The length of the CDR3 is 16 residues. V lost 5 bases, J lost 0 bases, and 16 bases lay in between. CDR1 and CDR2 from the germline V gene are SEHNR and FQNEAQ (reference sequence).

CDR3 protein: CAWSLGRWGDEQYF. CDR3 bases: TGTGCCTGGAGTTTAGGTCGTTGGGGGGACGAGCAGTACTTC. The V gene is TRBV30, the J gene TRBJ2-7, with D maybe TRBD2 (6 bases). V lost 2 bases and J 5 bases, leaving 16 bases between the germline ends. The CDR3 length is 14 residues. In germline, CDR1 is GTSNPN, CDR2 SVGIG (reference sequence).

This chain uses TRBV6-6 with TRBJ2-7, with 11 bases that match TRBD2. Germline V gene sequence: CDR1 MNHNY, CDR2 SVGAGI (reference sequence). The CDR3 has 14 residues. J lost 3 bases, V lost 5 bases, and 3 bases had no gene match. The CDR3 bases are TGTGCCAGCAGTCAAACTAGCGGGAGCTACGAGCAGTACTTC. Translation: CASSQTSGSYEQYF.